These T cell receptor beta chains were read from a single sample in a study of T cells in narcolepsy. Using immunoSEQ multiplex PCR, the repertoire was profiled, and TCRdb retains in-frame clones only, with some absent. The table shows some 34,000 clones, with under 90% occurring only once. The sample comprised CD45RA- memory CD4+ T cells from PBMCs. The receptors shown here come from a human donor with narcolepsy. The CDR3 runs from the conserved cysteine through the conserved F or W. The D gene is left open where the match is weak. The size of a clone is reported for some rows only, either as once, few or many, or as a class for expanded clones.

V gene: TRBV5-1
D gene: .
J gene: TRBJ2-5
clone size: .
CDR3 protein: CASSLEGGIFQETQYF
CDR3 DNA: TGCGCCAGCAGCTTGGAGGGGGGTATCTTCCAAGAGACCCAGTACTTC

V gene: TRBV27
D gene: .
J gene: TRBJ2-6
clone size: .
CDR3 protein: CASSFSRGGSGANVLTF
CDR3 DNA: TGTGCCAGCAGTTTCTCCCGAGGGGGGTCTGGGGCCAACGTCCTGACTTTC

V gene: TRBV7-2
D gene: TRBD2
J gene: TRBJ2-3
clone size: .
CDR3 protein: CASSLGPGGTQYF
CDR3 DNA: TGTGCCAGCAGCTTAGGGCCGGGAGGAACGCAGTATTTT

V gene: TRBV5-1
D gene: .
J gene: TRBJ1-2
clone size: .
CDR3 protein: CASSLAPHGGYTF
CDR3 DNA: TGCGCCAGCAGCTTGGCCCCCCATGGGGGCTACACCTTC

V gene: TRBV19
D gene: TRBD1
J gene: TRBJ2-5
clone size: .
CDR3 protein: CASSGTGTYEETQYF
CDR3 DNA: TGTGCCAGTAGTGGGACAGGAACCTACGAAGAGACCCAGTACTTC

V gene: TRBV4-1
D gene: TRBD1
J gene: TRBJ1-2
clone size: .
CDR3 protein: CASSADRGSTLYGYTF
CDR3 DNA: TGCGCCAGCAGCGCAGACAGGGGGTCCACCCTCTATGGCTACACCTTC

V gene: TRBV27
D gene: .
J gene: TRBJ1-3
clone size: .
CDR3 protein: CASRPTTGPSGNTIYF
CDR3 DNA: TGTGCCAGCAGACCAACGACAGGCCCCTCTGGAAACACCATATATTTT

V gene: TRBV5-1
D gene: TRBD1
J gene: TRBJ2-7
clone size: .
CDR3 protein: CASSSQTGEVGEQYF
CDR3 DNA: TGCGCCAGCAGCTCCCAGACAGGGGAGGTTGGCGAGCAGTACTTC

V gene: TRBV5-6
D gene: .
J gene: TRBJ1-1
clone size: .
CDR3 protein: CASSKQGPEAFF
CDR3 DNA: TGTGCCAGCAGCAAACAGGGCCCTGAAGCTTTCTTT

V gene: TRBV7-6
D gene: .
J gene: TRBJ2-3
clone size: .
CDR3 protein: CASSSSGRQDTQYF
CDR3 DNA: TGTGCCAGCAGCAGCAGTGGGAGGCAAGATACGCAGTATTTT

V gene: TRBV27
D gene: .
J gene: TRBJ1-1
clone size: .
CDR3 protein: CASSLFGNTEAFF
CDR3 DNA: TGTGCCAGCAGTTTGTTTGGGAACACTGAAGCTTTCTTT

V gene: TRBV6-5
D gene: .
J gene: TRBJ2-6
clone size: .
CDR3 protein: CASSGGFGANVLTF
CDR3 DNA: TGTGCCAGCAGTGGGGGCTTTGGGGCCAACGTCCTGACTTTC

V gene: TRBV2
D gene: TRBD2
J gene: TRBJ2-7
clone size: .
CDR3 protein: CASTVAGGTRQYF
CDR3 DNA: TGTGCCAGCACCGTAGCGGGGGGCACGAGGCAGTACTTC

V gene: TRBV19
D gene: .
J gene: TRBJ2-2
clone size: once
CDR3 protein: CASSILGGVGELFF
CDR3 DNA: TGTGCCAGTAGTATATTGGGGGGCGTTGGGGAGCTGTTTTTT

V gene: TRBV7-2
D gene: .
J gene: TRBJ2-1
clone size: once
CDR3 protein: CASSLYVEEQFF
CDR3 DNA: TGTGCCAGCAGCTTATATGTGGAGGAGCAGTTCTTC

V gene: TRBV7-7
D gene: TRBD2
J gene: TRBJ2-5
clone size: once
CDR3 protein: CASSLVTGGRETQYF
CDR3 DNA: TGTGCCAGCAGCTTGGTGACCGGGGGGAGAGAGACCCAGTACTTC

V gene: TRBV4-3
D gene: .
J gene: TRBJ2-5
clone size: .
CDR3 protein: CASSQDMELETQYF
CDR3 DNA: TGCGCCAGCAGCCAAGATATGGAATTAGAGACCCAGTACTTC

V gene: TRBV5-6
D gene: .
J gene: TRBJ1-2
clone size: .
CDR3 protein: CASSFDRSPYGYTF
CDR3 DNA: TGTGCCAGCAGCTTCGACAGGTCCCCCTATGGCTACACCTTC

V gene: TRBV2
D gene: TRBD1
J gene: TRBJ2-2
clone size: once
CDR3 protein: CASRGQGNTGELFF
CDR3 DNA: TGTGCCAGCAGGGGACAGGGGAACACCGGGGAGCTGTTTTTT

V gene: TRBV30
D gene: TRBD2
J gene: TRBJ2-3
clone size: .
CDR3 protein: CAWSTSVSSTDTQYF
CDR3 DNA: TGTGCCTGGAGTACTAGCGTTTCTAGCACAGATACGCAGTATTTT

V gene: TRBV6-1
D gene: .
J gene: TRBJ2-1
clone size: .
CDR3 protein: CASSEEGERYNEQFF
CDR3 DNA: TGTGCCAGCAGTGAAGAGGGCGAGCGATACAATGAGCAGTTCTTC

V gene: TRBV4-3
D gene: .
J gene: TRBJ1-6
clone size: .
CDR3 protein: CASSQEFQTNSPLHF
CDR3 DNA: TGCGCCAGCAGCCAAGAGTTCCAGACTAATTCACCCCTCCACTTT

V gene: TRBV7-3
D gene: .
J gene: TRBJ2-2
clone size: .
CDR3 protein: CASSLRKNTGELFF
CDR3 DNA: TGTGCCAGCAGCCTCCGTAAGAACACCGGGGAGCTGTTTTTT

V gene: TRBV20-1
D gene: .
J gene: TRBJ2-1
clone size: .
CDR3 protein: CSAPPHNEQFF
CDR3 DNA: TGCAGTGCCCCTCCACACAATGAGCAGTTCTTC

V gene: TRBV7-2
D gene: .
J gene: TRBJ1-1
clone size: .
CDR3 protein: CASSLVGGGGTEAFF
CDR3 DNA: TGTGCCAGCAGCTTAGTTGGAGGGGGAGGTACTGAAGCTTTCTTT

V gene: TRBV29-1
D gene: .
J gene: TRBJ2-7
clone size: .
CDR3 protein: CSQRENGYEQYF
CDR3 DNA: TGCAGCCAACGGGAGAACGGGTACGAGCAGTACTTC

V gene: TRBV6-6
D gene: .
J gene: TRBJ2-3
clone size: .
CDR3 protein: CASNKGWGQGTDTQYF
CDR3 DNA: TGTGCCAGCAATAAAGGATGGGGTCAAGGCACAGATACGCAGTATTTT

V gene: TRBV30
D gene: TRBD2
J gene: TRBJ2-5
clone size: .
CDR3 protein: CAWRGGGYQETQYF
CDR3 DNA: TGTGCCTGGAGGGGCGGGGGATATCAAGAGACCCAGTACTTC

V gene: TRBV11-2
D gene: .
J gene: TRBJ2-3
clone size: .
CDR3 protein: CASALGDSQADTQYF
CDR3 DNA: TGTGCCAGCGCCCTCGGGGATTCTCAAGCAGATACGCAGTATTTT

V gene: TRBV4-3
D gene: .
J gene: TRBJ2-3
clone size: .
CDR3 protein: CASSQDRFGRPRRDF
CDR3 DNA: TGCGCCAGCAGCCAAGATCGATTCGGACGTCCCAGGCGGGATTTT

V gene: TRBV28
D gene: .
J gene: TRBJ1-2
clone size: .
CDR3 protein: CASSLDSRNYGYTF
CDR3 DNA: TGTGCCAGCAGTTTAGACAGTCGAAACTATGGCTACACCTTC

V gene: TRBV19
D gene: TRBD2
J gene: TRBJ2-1
clone size: .
CDR3 protein: CASSIVLLAGVINEQFF
CDR3 DNA: TGTGCCAGTAGTATAGTCCTACTAGCGGGGGTCATCAATGAGCAGTTCTTC

V gene: TRBV28
D gene: .
J gene: TRBJ1-2
clone size: .
CDR3 protein: CASSLGDDYGYTF
CDR3 DNA: TGTGCCAGCAGTTTGGGGGACGACTATGGCTACACCTTC

V gene: TRBV29-1
D gene: TRBD2
J gene: TRBJ2-3
clone size: .
CDR3 protein: CSVGLAGWDTQYF
CDR3 DNA: TGCAGCGTTGGCCTAGCGGGATGGGATACGCAGTATTTT

V gene: TRBV18
D gene: TRBD2
J gene: TRBJ2-3
clone size: once
CDR3 protein: CASSPQLAGGDTQYF
CDR3 DNA: TGTGCCAGCTCACCACAACTAGCGGGAGGAGATACGCAGTATTTT

V gene: TRBV2
D gene: .
J gene: TRBJ2-7
clone size: .
CDR3 protein: CASSADRSSYEQYF
CDR3 DNA: TGTGCCAGCAGTGCCGACAGGAGCTCCTACGAGCAGTACTTC

V gene: TRBV28
D gene: .
J gene: TRBJ2-6
clone size: .
CDR3 protein: CASSQHPSGANVLTF
CDR3 DNA: TGTGCCAGCAGCCAACACCCCTCTGGGGCCAACGTCCTGACTTTC

V gene: TRBV7-3
D gene: .
J gene: TRBJ1-6
clone size: .
CDR3 protein: CASRPGQANSPLHF
CDR3 DNA: TGTGCCAGCAGGCCCGGGCAGGCGAATTCACCCCTCCACTTT

V gene: TRBV19
D gene: TRBD1
J gene: TRBJ2-1
clone size: .
CDR3 protein: CASSKGARDEQFF
CDR3 DNA: TGTGCCAGTAGTAAGGGGGCTAGGGATGAGCAGTTCTTC

V gene: TRBV20-1
D gene: .
J gene: TRBJ1-1
clone size: .
CDR3 protein: CSADTEAFF
CDR3 DNA: TGCAGTGCTGACACTGAAGCTTTCTTT

V gene: TRBV10-3
D gene: .
J gene: TRBJ1-5
clone size: .
CDR3 protein: CAISELQGSQPQHF
CDR3 DNA: TGTGCCATCAGTGAACTCCAGGGGTCTCAGCCCCAGCATTTT

V gene: TRBV12-5
D gene: .
J gene: TRBJ2-1
clone size: .
CDR3 protein: CASGEHRNPPYNEQFF
CDR3 DNA: TGTGCTAGTGGGGAACACAGAAACCCCCCCTACAATGAGCAGTTCTTC

V gene: TRBV7-9
D gene: .
J gene: TRBJ1-5
clone size: .
CDR3 protein: CASSLEQGNQPQHF
CDR3 DNA: TGTGCCAGCAGCTTAGAACAGGGAAATCAGCCCCAGCATTTT

V gene: TRBV28
D gene: TRBD1
J gene: TRBJ1-4
clone size: .
CDR3 protein: CASSLLTGGTEKLFF
CDR3 DNA: TGTGCCAGCAGTTTACTCACAGGGGGCACGGAAAAACTGTTTTTT

V gene: TRBV5-4
D gene: TRBD2
J gene: TRBJ2-1
clone size: .
CDR3 protein: CASSFIAGEQFF
CDR3 DNA: TGTGCCAGCAGCTTCATAGCGGGGGAGCAGTTCTTC

V gene: TRBV7-6
D gene: TRBD1
J gene: TRBJ1-1
clone size: .
CDR3 protein: CASSLGQGTEAFF
CDR3 DNA: TGTGCCAGCAGCTTGGGACAGGGCACTGAAGCTTTCTTT

V gene: TRBV28
D gene: .
J gene: TRBJ1-3
clone size: .
CDR3 protein: CASSWTGNTIYF
CDR3 DNA: TGTGCCAGCAGCTGGACTGGAAACACCATATATTTT